This T cell receptor (beta chain) was sequenced during a study of T cell changes during pregnancy in multiple sclerosis. TCRdb's table, derived via immunoSEQ multiplex PCR, lists solely in-frame clones and lacks some. The table lists about 59,000 clones, roughly nine tenths of them singletons, with around 3% in the top ten. J lost 0 bases, V lost 5 bases, and 7 bases had no gene match. This CDR3 is built from 15 residues. From germline, CDR1 is SEHNR and CDR2 FQNEAQ (reference sequence). This clone appeared once. This specimen consisted of peripheral blood, obtained in the third trimester of pregnancy. The rearrangement links TRBV7-9 to TRBJ2-7, with 7 bases aligning to TRBD2. The source is a female donor in good health, enrolled as a control in a pregnancy study. The CDR3 DNA reads as TGTGCCAGCAGCCCAGCGGGATCCTTCTCCTACGAGCAGTACTTC. This sequence encodes CASSPAGSFSYEQYF.